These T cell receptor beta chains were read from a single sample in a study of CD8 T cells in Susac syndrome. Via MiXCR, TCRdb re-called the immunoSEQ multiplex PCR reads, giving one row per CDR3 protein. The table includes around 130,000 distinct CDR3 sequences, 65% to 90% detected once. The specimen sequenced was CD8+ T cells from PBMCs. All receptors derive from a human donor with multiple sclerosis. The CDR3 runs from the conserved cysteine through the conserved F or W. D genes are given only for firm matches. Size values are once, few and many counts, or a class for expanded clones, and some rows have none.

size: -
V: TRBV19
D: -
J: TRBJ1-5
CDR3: CASTPGSASNQPQHF
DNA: TGTGCCAGTACCCCAGGGAGCGCTAGCAATCAGCCCCAGCATTTT

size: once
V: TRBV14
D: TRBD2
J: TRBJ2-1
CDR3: CASSRGPGGGALNEQFF
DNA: TGTGCCAGCAGCCGAGGTCCCGGCGGGGGGGCTTTGAATGAGCAGTTCTTC

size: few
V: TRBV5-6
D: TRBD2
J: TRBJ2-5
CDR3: CASSLIGGSGIQETQYF
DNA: TGTGCCAGCAGCTTGATCGGTGGTAGCGGGATACAAGAGACCCAGTACTTC

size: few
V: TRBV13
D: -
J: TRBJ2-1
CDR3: CASSAGATNEQFF
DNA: TGTGCCAGCAGTGCCGGGGCAACCAATGAGCAGTTCTTC

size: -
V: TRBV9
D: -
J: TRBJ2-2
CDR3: CASSTPRGISGLLSGELFF
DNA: TGTGCCAGCAGCACCCCCAGGGGGATTAGCGGACTACTTTCCGGGGAGCTGTTTTTT

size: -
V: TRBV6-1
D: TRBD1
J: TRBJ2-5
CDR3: CASSHIRQGVEETQYF
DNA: TGTGCCAGCAGCCACATTAGACAGGGGGTTGAAGAGACCCAGTACTTC

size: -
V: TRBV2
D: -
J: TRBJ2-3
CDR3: CASWGAGETDTQYF
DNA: TGTGCCAGCTGGGGCGCGGGTGAAACAGATACGCAGTATTTT

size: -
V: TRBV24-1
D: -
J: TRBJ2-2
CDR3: CATSDLTGERNYTGELFF
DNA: TGTGCCACCAGTGATTTGACTGGGGAGCGGAACTACACCGGGGAGCTGTTTTTT

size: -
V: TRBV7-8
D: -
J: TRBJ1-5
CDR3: CASSLALGNQPQHF
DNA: TGTGCCAGCAGCTTAGCACTGGGCAATCAGCCCCAGCATTTT

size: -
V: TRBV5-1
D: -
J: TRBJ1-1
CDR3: CASSQTRQTNTEAFF
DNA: TGCGCCAGCAGCCAAACGCGGCAGACGAACACTGAAGCTTTCTTT

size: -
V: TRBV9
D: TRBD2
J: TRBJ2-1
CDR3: CASSPGLAGGPYNEQFF
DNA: TGTGCCAGCAGCCCGGGACTAGCGGGGGGGCCGTACAATGAGCAGTTCTTC

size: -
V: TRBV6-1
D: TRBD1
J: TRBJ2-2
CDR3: CASSLLRGRETNGELFF
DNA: TGTGCCAGCAGTCTTCTCAGGGGGCGCGAAACGAACGGGGAGCTGTTTTTT

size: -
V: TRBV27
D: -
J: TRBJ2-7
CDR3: CASSGGYEQYF
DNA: TGTGCCAGCAGTGGGGGGTACGAGCAGTACTTC

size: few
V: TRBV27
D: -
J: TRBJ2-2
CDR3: CASSLMGAPGELFF
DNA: TGTGCCAGCAGTTTAATGGGGGCTCCCGGGGAGCTGTTTTTT

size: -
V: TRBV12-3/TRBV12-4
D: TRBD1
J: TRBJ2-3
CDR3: CASSQTGDTDTQYF
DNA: TGTGCCAGCAGTCAGACAGGGGACACAGATACGCAGTATTTT

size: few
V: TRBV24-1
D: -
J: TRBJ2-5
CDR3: CATSDIEETQYF
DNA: TGTGCCACCAGTGATATCGAAGAGACCCAGTACTTC

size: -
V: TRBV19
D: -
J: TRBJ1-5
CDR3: CASSKPRYSNQPQHF
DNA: TGTGCCAGTAGCAAACCTCGGTATAGCAATCAGCCCCAGCATTTT

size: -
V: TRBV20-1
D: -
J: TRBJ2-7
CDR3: CSLPGSVAGEQYF
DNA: TGCAGTTTACCGGGGTCGGTGGCAGGGGAGCAGTACTTC

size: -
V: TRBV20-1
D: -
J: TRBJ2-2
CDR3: CSARDEQPLNTGELFF
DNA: TGCAGTGCTAGAGATGAACAGCCCCTGAACACCGGGGAGCTGTTTTTT

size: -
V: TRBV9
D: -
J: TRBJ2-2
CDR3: CASSVGGFNTGELFF
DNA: TGTGCCAGCAGCGTAGGGGGGTTTAACACCGGGGAGCTGTTTTTT

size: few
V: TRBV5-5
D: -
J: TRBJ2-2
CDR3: CASSSGTTNTGELFF
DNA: TGTGCCAGCAGCTCCGGGACAACGAACACCGGGGAGCTGTTTTTT

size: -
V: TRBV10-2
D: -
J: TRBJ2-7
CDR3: CASSSNTGPYEQYF
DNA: TGCGCCAGCAGTTCCAACACGGGTCCCTACGAGCAGTACTTC

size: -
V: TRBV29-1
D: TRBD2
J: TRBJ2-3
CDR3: CSARGPSGSEADTQYF
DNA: TGCAGCGCCAGAGGGCCTAGCGGGAGCGAGGCAGATACGCAGTATTTT

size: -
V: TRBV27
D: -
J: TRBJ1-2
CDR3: CASSFLQGSGYTF
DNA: TGTGCCAGCAGTTTCCTACAGGGCTCTGGCTACACCTTC

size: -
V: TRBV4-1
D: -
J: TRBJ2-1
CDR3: CASSQGVVDEQFF
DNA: TGCGCCAGCAGCCAAGGGGTAGTGGATGAGCAGTTCTTC

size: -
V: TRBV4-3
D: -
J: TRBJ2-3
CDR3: CASSQDWLQPPSTDTQYF
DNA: TGCGCCAGCAGCCAAGACTGGCTGCAACCCCCTAGCACAGATACGCAGTATTTT